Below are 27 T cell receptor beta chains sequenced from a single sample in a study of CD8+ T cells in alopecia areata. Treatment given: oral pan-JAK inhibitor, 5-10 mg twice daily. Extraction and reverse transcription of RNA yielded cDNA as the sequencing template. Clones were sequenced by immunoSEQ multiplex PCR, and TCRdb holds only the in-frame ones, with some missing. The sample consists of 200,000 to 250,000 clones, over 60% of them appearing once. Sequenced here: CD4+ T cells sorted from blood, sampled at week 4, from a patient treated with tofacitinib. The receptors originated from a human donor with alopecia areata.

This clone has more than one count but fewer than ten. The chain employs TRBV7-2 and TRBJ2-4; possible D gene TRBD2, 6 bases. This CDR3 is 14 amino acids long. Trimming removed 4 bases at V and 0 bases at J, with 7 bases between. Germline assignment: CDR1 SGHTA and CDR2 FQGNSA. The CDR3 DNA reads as TGTGCCAGCAGCTCGGGACTAGCCAAAAACATTCAGTACTTC. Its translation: CASSSGLAKNIQYF.

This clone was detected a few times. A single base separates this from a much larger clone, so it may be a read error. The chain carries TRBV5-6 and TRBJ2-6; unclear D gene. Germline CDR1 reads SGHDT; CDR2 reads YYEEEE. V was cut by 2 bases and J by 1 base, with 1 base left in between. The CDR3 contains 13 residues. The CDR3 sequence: CASSFSGANVLTF. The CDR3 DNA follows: TGTGCCAGCAGCTTTTCTGGGGCCAACGTCCTGACTTTC.

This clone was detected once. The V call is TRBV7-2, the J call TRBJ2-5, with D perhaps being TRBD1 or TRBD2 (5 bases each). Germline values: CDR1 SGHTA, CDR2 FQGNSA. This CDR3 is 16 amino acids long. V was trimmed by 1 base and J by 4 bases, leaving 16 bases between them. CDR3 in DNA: TGTGCCAGCAGCTTAGTCGGGACGCAAAAGGGAGAGACCCAGTACTTC. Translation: CASSLVGTQKGETQYF.

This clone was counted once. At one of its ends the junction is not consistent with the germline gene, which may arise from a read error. The CDR3 region has the DNA TGTGCCATCAGTGATCCCGGGACGGCTTCCTATGGCTACACCTTC. This translates into CAISDPGTASYGYTF. This chain uses TRBV6-1 with TRBJ1-2, with a possible D match to TRBD1 (5 bases). CDR3 length equals 15 residues. The germline V gene encodes CDR1 MNHNS and CDR2 SASEGT.

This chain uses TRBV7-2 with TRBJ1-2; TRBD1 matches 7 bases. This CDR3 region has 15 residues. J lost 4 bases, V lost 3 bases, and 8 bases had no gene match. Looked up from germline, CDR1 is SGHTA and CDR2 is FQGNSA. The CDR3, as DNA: TGTGCCAGCAGCTTGGCCCCGGGACAGTCCTATGGCTACACCTTC. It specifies CASSLAPGQSYGYTF.

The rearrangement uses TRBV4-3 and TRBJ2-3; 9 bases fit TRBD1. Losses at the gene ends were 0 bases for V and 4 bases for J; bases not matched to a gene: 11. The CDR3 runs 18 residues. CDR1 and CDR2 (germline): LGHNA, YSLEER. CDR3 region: CASSQDRPRQGGADTQYF. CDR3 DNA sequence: TGCGCCAGCAGCCAAGATAGGCCCCGACAGGGGGGAGCAGATACGCAGTATTTT.

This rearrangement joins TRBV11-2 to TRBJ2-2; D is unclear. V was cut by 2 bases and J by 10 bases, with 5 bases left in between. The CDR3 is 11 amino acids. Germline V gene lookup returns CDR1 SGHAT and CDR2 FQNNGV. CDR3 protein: CASSLRAELFF. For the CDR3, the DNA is TGTGCCAGCAGCTTAAGGGCGGAGCTGTTTTTT. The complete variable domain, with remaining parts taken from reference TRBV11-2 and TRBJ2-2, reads EAGVAQSPRYKIIEKRQSVAFWCNPISGHATLYWYQQILGQGPKLLIQFQNNGVVDDSQLPKDRFSAERLKGVDSTLKIQPAKLEDSAVYLCASSLRAELFFGEGSRLTVL.

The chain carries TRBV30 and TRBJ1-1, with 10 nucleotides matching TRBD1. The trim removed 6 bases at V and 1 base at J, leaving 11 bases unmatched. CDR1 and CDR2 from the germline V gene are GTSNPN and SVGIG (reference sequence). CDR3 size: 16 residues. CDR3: CACMPGQGFSNTEAFF. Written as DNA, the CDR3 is TGTGCCTGTATGCCGGGACAGGGGTTTTCGAACACTGAAGCTTTCTTT.

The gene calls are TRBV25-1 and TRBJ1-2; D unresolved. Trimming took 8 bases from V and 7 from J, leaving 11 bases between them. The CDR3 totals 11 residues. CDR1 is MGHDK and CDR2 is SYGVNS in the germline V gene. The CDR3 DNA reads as TGTGCCAGCTCCTGGTTGAGTGGCTACACCTTC. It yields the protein CASSWLSGYTF.

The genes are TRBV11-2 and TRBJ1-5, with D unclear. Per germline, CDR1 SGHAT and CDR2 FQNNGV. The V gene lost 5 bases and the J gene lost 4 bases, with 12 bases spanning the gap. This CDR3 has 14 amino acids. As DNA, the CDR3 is TGTGCCAGCAGCGCAGCGGGGTTAAATCAGCCCCAGCATTTT. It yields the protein CASSAAGLNQPQHF.

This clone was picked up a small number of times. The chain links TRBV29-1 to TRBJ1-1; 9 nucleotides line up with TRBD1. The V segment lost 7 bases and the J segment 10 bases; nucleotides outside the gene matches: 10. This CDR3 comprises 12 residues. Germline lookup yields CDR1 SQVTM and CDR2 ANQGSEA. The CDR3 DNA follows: TGCAGCGGGGGGACAGGGACTAGAGTAGCTTTCTTT. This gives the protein CSGGTGTRVAFF.

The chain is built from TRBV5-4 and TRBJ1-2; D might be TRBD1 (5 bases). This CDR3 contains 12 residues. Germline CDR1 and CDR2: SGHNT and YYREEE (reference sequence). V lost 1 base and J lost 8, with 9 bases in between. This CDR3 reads CASSLPGKGYTF. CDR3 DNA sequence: TGTGCCAGCAGCTTGCCAGGGAAGGGCTACACCTTC.

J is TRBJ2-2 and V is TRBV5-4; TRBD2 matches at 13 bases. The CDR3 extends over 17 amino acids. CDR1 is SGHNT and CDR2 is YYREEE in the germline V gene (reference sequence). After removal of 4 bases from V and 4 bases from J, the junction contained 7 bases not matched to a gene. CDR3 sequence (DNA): TGTGCCAGCAGCGTTTCCGGGACTAGCGGGGTCACCGGGGAGCTGTTTTTT. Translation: CASSVSGTSGVTGELFF. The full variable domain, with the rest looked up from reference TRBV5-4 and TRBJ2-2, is ETGVTQSPTHLIKTRGQQVTLRCSSQSGHNTVSWYQQALGQGPQFIFQYYREEENGRGNFPPRFSGLQFPNYSSELNVNALELDDSALYLCASSVSGTSGVTGELFFGEGSRLTVL.

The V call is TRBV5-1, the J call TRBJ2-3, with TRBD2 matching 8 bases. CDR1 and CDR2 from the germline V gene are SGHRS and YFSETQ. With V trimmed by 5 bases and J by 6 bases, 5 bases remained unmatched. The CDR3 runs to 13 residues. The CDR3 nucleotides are TGCGCCAGCAGTGGGACTAGTCCTGATACGCAGTATTTT. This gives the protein CASSGTSPDTQYF.

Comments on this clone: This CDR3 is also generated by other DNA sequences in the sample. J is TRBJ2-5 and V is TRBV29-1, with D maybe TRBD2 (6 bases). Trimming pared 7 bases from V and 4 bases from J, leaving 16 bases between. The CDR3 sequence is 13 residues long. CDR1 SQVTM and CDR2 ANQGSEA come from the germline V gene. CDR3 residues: CSARGLAGETQYF. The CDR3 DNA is TGCAGCGCACGGGGGTTGGCAGGAGAGACCCAGTACTTC.

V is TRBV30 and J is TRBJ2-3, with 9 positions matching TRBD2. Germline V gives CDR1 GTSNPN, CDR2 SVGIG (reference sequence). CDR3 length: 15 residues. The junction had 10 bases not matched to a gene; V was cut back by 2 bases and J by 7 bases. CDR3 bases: TGTGCCTGGAGTTCTACTGGCGGGGGGGCGAATACGCAGTATTTT. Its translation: CAWSSTGGGANTQYF.

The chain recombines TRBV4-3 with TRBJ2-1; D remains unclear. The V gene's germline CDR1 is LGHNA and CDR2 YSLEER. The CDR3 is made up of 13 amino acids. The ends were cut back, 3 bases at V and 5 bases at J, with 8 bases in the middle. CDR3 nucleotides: TGCGCCAGCAGCCACTCCGTGAACAATGAGCAGTTCTTC. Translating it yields CASSHSVNNEQFF.

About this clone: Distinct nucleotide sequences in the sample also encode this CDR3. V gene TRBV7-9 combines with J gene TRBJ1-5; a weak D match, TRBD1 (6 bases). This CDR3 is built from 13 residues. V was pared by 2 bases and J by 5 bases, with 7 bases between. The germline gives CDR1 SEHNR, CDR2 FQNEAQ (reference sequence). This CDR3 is CASSLSGDQPQHF. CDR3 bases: TGTGCCAGCAGCTTATCAGGGGATCAGCCCCAGCATTTT.

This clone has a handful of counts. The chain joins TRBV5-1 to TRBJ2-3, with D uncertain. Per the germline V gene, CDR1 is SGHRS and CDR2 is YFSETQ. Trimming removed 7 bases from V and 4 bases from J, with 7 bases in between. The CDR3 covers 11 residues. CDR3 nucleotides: TGCGCCAGCGGGTCCCCAGATACGCAGTATTTT. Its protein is CASGSPDTQYF.

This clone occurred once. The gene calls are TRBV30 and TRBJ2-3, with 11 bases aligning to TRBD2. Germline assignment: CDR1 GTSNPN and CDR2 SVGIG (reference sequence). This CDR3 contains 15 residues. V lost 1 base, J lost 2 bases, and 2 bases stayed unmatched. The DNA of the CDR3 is TGTGCCTGGAGTGCGACTAGCGGGGCCACAGATACGCAGTATTTT. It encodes CAWSATSGATDTQYF.

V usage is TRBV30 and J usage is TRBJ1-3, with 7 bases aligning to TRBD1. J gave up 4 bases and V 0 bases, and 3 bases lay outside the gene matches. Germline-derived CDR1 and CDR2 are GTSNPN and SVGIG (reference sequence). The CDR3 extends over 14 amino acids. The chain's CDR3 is CAWSVQGTGNTIYF. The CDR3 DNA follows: TGTGCCTGGAGTGTACAGGGGACGGGAAACACCATATATTTT.

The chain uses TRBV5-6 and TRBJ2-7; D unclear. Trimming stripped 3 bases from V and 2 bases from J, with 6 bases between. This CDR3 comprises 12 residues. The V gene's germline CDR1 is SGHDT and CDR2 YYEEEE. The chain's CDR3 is CASSSAAYEQYF. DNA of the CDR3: TGTGCCAGCAGCTCCGCGGCCTACGAGCAGTACTTC.

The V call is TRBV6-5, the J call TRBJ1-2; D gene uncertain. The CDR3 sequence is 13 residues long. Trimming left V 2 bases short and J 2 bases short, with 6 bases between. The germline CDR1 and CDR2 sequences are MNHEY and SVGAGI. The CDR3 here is CASSYDGNYGYTF. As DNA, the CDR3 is TGTGCCAGCAGTTACGACGGGAACTATGGCTACACCTTC.

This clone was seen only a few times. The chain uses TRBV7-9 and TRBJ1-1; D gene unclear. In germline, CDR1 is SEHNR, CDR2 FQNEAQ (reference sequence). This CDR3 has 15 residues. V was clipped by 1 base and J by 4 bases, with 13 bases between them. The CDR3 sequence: CASSLGGMMGTEAFF. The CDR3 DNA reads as TGTGCCAGCAGCTTAGGGGGAATGATGGGCACTGAAGCTTTCTTT.

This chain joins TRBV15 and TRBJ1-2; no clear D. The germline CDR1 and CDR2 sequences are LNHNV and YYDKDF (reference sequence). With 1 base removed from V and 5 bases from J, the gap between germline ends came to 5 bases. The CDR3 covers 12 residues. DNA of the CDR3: TGTGCCACCAGCAGAGCGGATTATGGCTACACCTTC. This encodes CATSRADYGYTF.

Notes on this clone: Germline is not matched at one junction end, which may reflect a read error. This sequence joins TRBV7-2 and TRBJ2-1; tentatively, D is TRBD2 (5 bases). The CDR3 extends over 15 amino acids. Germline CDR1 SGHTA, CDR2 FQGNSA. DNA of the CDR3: TGTGCCAGCAGCTTAGCTAGCGTCTCCAACAATGAGCAGTTCTTC. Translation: CASSLASVSNNEQFF.

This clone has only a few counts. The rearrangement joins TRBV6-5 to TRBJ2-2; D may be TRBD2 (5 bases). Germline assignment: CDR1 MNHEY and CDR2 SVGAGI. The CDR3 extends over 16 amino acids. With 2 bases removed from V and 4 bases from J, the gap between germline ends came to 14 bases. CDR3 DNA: TGTGCCAGCAGTTACGGTGGGAGCCTGGCCACCGGGGAGCTGTTTTTT. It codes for CASSYGGSLATGELFF.